This TCR beta chain was captured in a study of molecular identifiers for immune sequencing clone quantification. TCRdb called the PCR reads again in MiXCR, with one record for every CDR3 protein. The sample carries under 800,000 distinct CDR3 sequences, less than 30% recorded once. This clonotype was seen a few times. The sequenced sample consisted of naive CD8+ T cells from blood, with Jurkat cell RNA spiked in. Described subset: FACS-sorted CD8+CD4-CCR7+CD45RA+ naive T cells. This clonotype was obtained from a human donor in good health. Some libraries in this study had Jurkat cell RNA spiked in.

CDR3 sequence reads: CSARDPDRSLNTEAFF. As DNA, the CDR3 is TGCAGTGCTAGGGACCCGGACCGATCCCTGAACACTGAAGCTTTCTTT. The chain uses TRBV20-1 and TRBJ1-1; D gene uncertain. CDR1 and CDR2 (germline): DFQATT, SNEGSKA (reference sequence). With 3 bases removed from V and 0 bases from J, the gap between germline ends came to 17 bases. The CDR3 is 16 residues long.